Listed below are T cell receptor beta chains from one sample, sequenced in a study of patients and donors after allogeneic stem cell transplantation. TCRdb ran MiXCR on the RT-PCR reads and lists one entry per CDR3 protein. This sample carries roughly 9,900 distinct CDR3 sequences, under 25% of them seen once, and the ten largest clones take roughly 49%. Sequencing was carried out using blood, either unsorted or a sorted T cell fraction (not recorded which). The source of these receptors is a human donor who was either an allogeneic HSCT recipient or a stem cell or donor lymphocyte infusion donor (not recorded which). It is not recorded whose cells these are; they may come from a transplant donor. Both conserved end residues are part of each CDR3. A D gene is named only where the DNA matches it firmly. A row's size may be missing; if present it is once, few, many or a size class.

abundance: NA
j_gene: TRBJ1-3
d_gene: NA
v_gene: TRBV4-2
CDR3nt: TGTGCCAGCAGCCAAGATCCGAGTGCGAACTCTGGAAACACCATATATTTT
CDR3aa: CASSQDPSANSGNTIYF

abundance: NA
j_gene: TRBJ1-1
d_gene: NA
v_gene: TRBV5-1
CDR3nt: TGCGCCAGCAGCCCCGCGACATCCTCGAACACTGAAGCTTTCTTT
CDR3aa: CASSPATSSNTEAFF

abundance: many
j_gene: TRBJ2-3
d_gene: NA
v_gene: TRBV6-2/TRBV6-3
CDR3nt: TGTGCCAGCAGTTACAGTCTAGCGTCAGGCGATACGCAGTATTTT
CDR3aa: CASSYSLASGDTQYF

abundance: many
j_gene: TRBJ1-3
d_gene: NA
v_gene: TRBV12-3/TRBV12-4
CDR3nt: TGTGCCAGCAGTTTTTGGGGTTCACAAGGAAACACCATATATTTT
CDR3aa: CASSFWGSQGNTIYF

abundance: NA
j_gene: TRBJ1-4
d_gene: NA
v_gene: TRBV10-2
CDR3nt: TGCGCCAGCAGTCCTTCGACAGCAACTAATGAAAAACTGTTTTTT
CDR3aa: CASSPSTATNEKLFF

abundance: few
j_gene: TRBJ1-5
d_gene: NA
v_gene: TRBV30
CDR3nt: TGTGCCTGGAACATAGGCAATAGGGATCAGCCCCAGCATTTT
CDR3aa: CAWNIGNRDQPQHF

abundance: NA
j_gene: TRBJ1-2
d_gene: TRBD1
v_gene: TRBV10-3
CDR3nt: TGTGCCATCAGTGAACAGGGGGCGAGTGGCTACACCTTC
CDR3aa: CAISEQGASGYTF

abundance: NA
j_gene: TRBJ1-6
d_gene: NA
v_gene: TRBV7-9
CDR3nt: TGTGCCAGCAGCTTGGCAACCGGGACGGAAAACGCACCCCTCCACTTT
CDR3aa: CASSLATGTENAPLHF

abundance: few
j_gene: TRBJ2-7
d_gene: NA
v_gene: TRBV5-1
CDR3nt: TGCGCCAGCAGCTTATTGGGAGAAGACTACGAGCAGTACTTC
CDR3aa: CASSLLGEDYEQYF

abundance: NA
j_gene: TRBJ2-2
d_gene: TRBD1
v_gene: TRBV12-3/TRBV12-4
CDR3nt: TGTGCCAGCAGTTTAACAGGGGTTGGGGAGCTGTTTTTT
CDR3aa: CASSLTGVGELFF

abundance: NA
j_gene: TRBJ2-1
d_gene: TRBD2
v_gene: TRBV5-1
CDR3nt: TGCGCCAGCAGCGTGAGCGGGGGTAGTAGTGAGCAGTTCTTC
CDR3aa: CASSVSGGSSEQFF

abundance: many
j_gene: TRBJ1-5
d_gene: NA
v_gene: TRBV12-3/TRBV12-4
CDR3nt: TGTGCCAGCAGCTTTCTGAGAGGCAATCAGCCCCAGCATTTT
CDR3aa: CASSFLRGNQPQHF

abundance: NA
j_gene: TRBJ1-5
d_gene: NA
v_gene: TRBV5-1
CDR3nt: TGCGCCAGCAGCTTGTATAGCAATCAGCCCCAGCATTTT
CDR3aa: CASSLYSNQPQHF

abundance: many
j_gene: TRBJ1-1
d_gene: TRBD1
v_gene: TRBV30
CDR3nt: TGTGCCTGGAGCGCCGGGACAGGGTTTGAGACTGAAGCTTTCTTT
CDR3aa: CAWSAGTGFETEAFF

abundance: NA
j_gene: TRBJ1-2
d_gene: NA
v_gene: TRBV5-1
CDR3nt: TGCGCCAGCAGCTTGTCGGGGGGCAGGACTAACTATGGCTACACCTTC
CDR3aa: CASSLSGGRTNYGYTF

abundance: NA
j_gene: TRBJ1-5
d_gene: NA
v_gene: TRBV3-2
CDR3nt: TGTGCCAGCAGCCACCGCCCTTATCCGGACAGCCCGGCGGGTAGCAATCAGCCCCAGCATTTT
CDR3aa: CASSHRPYPDSPAGSNQPQHF

abundance: NA
j_gene: TRBJ2-3
d_gene: NA
v_gene: TRBV7-2
CDR3nt: TGTGCCAGCAGCTTAGCGGGTTTTTCTAGTAACACAGATACGCAGTATTTT
CDR3aa: CASSLAGFSSNTDTQYF

abundance: once
j_gene: TRBJ1-6
d_gene: NA
v_gene: TRBV12-3/TRBV12-4
CDR3nt: TGTGCCAGCAGTTTATGGCCCGAATCACCCCTCCACTTT
CDR3aa: CASSLWPESPLHF

abundance: NA
j_gene: TRBJ2-7
d_gene: NA
v_gene: TRBV18
CDR3nt: TGTGCCAGCTCGCCGGGGGCAGGGGAACGCTACGAGCAGTACTTC
CDR3aa: CASSPGAGERYEQYF

abundance: large
j_gene: TRBJ1-5
d_gene: NA
v_gene: TRBV10-2
CDR3nt: TGCGCCAGCAGTGAATCTGGGTTCAATCAGCCCCAGCATTTT
CDR3aa: CASSESGFNQPQHF

abundance: NA
j_gene: TRBJ1-5
d_gene: NA
v_gene: TRBV19
CDR3nt: TGTGCCAGTGGGCCCGGCAACAATCAGCCCCAGCATTTT
CDR3aa: CASGPGNNQPQHF

abundance: many
j_gene: TRBJ1-5
d_gene: TRBD1
v_gene: TRBV12-3/TRBV12-4
CDR3nt: TGTGCCAGCAGTTCACAGGGGGAAGGCTCTCAGCCCCAGCATTTT
CDR3aa: CASSSQGEGSQPQHF

abundance: few
j_gene: TRBJ1-2
d_gene: NA
v_gene: TRBV25-1
CDR3nt: TGTGCCAGCAGCGTCGGGACCTATGGCTACACCTTC
CDR3aa: CASSVGTYGYTF

abundance: few
j_gene: TRBJ2-2
d_gene: NA
v_gene: TRBV12-3/TRBV12-4
CDR3nt: TGTGCCAGCAGTATCGGCGGGGAGCTGTTTTTT
CDR3aa: CASSIGGELFF

abundance: NA
j_gene: TRBJ2-3
d_gene: NA
v_gene: TRBV30
CDR3nt: TGTGCCTGGAGTACTGGGGGGACCCCCCTATTTGCTAGCACAGATACGCAGTATTTT
CDR3aa: CAWSTGGTPLFASTDTQYF

abundance: many
j_gene: TRBJ2-2
d_gene: NA
v_gene: TRBV9
CDR3nt: TGTGCCAGCAGCCCCCGGAGGGGGGGCCTTTCGTCTTGGAACACCGGGGAGCTGTTTTTT
CDR3aa: CASSPRRGGLSSWNTGELFF

abundance: NA
j_gene: TRBJ1-3
d_gene: NA
v_gene: TRBV5-1
CDR3nt: TGCGCCAGCAGCTTGGGTGAGTTCGGAGGAAACACCATATATTTT
CDR3aa: CASSLGEFGGNTIYF

abundance: medium-sized
j_gene: TRBJ1-1
d_gene: NA
v_gene: TRBV29-1
CDR3nt: TGCAGCGTTTCTAATCAACTCACAGGAAACACTGAAGCTTTCTTT
CDR3aa: CSVSNQLTGNTEAFF

abundance: NA
j_gene: TRBJ2-7
d_gene: TRBD2
v_gene: TRBV3-1
CDR3nt: TGTGCCAGCAGCCAAATAGCGGGAGAGCAGTACTTC
CDR3aa: CASSQIAGEQYF

abundance: few
j_gene: TRBJ1-5
d_gene: NA
v_gene: TRBV2
CDR3nt: TGTGCCAGCAGTGAAGATTGGAGAGGAGGGGGCAATCAGCCCCAGCATTTT
CDR3aa: CASSEDWRGGGNQPQHF

abundance: many
j_gene: TRBJ2-1
d_gene: TRBD2
v_gene: TRBV10-3
CDR3nt: TGTGCCATCGCGTTCGGAGCGGGGAACAATGAGCAGTTCTTC
CDR3aa: CAIAFGAGNNEQFF

abundance: once
j_gene: TRBJ2-7
d_gene: NA
v_gene: TRBV6-6
CDR3nt: TGTGCCAGCAGTTCCAGGGACAAGTCCTCCTACGAGCAGTACTTC
CDR3aa: CASSSRDKSSYEQYF

abundance: few
j_gene: TRBJ1-6
d_gene: NA
v_gene: TRBV5-1
CDR3nt: TGCGCCAGCAGCTTGGAGGGCGCAGCCATGTCACCCCTCCACTTT
CDR3aa: CASSLEGAAMSPLHF

abundance: few
j_gene: TRBJ1-4
d_gene: NA
v_gene: TRBV18
CDR3nt: TGTGCCAGCTCCCTAAATCGGGGGCGGGATGAAAAACTGTTTTTT
CDR3aa: CASSLNRGRDEKLFF